The T cell receptor beta chain under discussion was sequenced for a study of radiation and T cells in renal cell carcinoma. The CDR3 spans 16 residues. Germline V CDR1 and CDR2: SGHRS, YFSETQ. V shed 4 bases, J shed 9 bases, and the junction held 7 bases outside the gene matches. The time point: baseline pretreatment blood. Treatment described: 15 Gy SBRT to primary tumor, nephrectomy 4 weeks later. Blood was sampled at baseline, 2 weeks and 4 weeks after SBRT. Concerning this clone itself: Its antigen is currently unknown.

Study-wide results and limits: No pretreatment tumor biopsies were available for baseline clonotypes.

Sequencing used immunoSEQ multiplex PCR; TCRdb keeps in-frame clones, though not all of them. This sample carries about 150,000 clones, about 88% of them seen once, and the ten largest clones take approximately 4%. V and J are TRBV5-1 and TRBJ2-1, with TRBD2 matching over 16 bases. The sequencing used blood, collected from a patient whose treatment included radiotherapy and nephrectomy. The source is a woman in her sixties or seventies with renal cell carcinoma. CDR3 sequence reads: CASSPGTSGGAIEQFF. The CDR3, as DNA: TGCGCCAGCAGCCCCGGGACTAGCGGGGGGGCCATTGAGCAGTTCTTC.